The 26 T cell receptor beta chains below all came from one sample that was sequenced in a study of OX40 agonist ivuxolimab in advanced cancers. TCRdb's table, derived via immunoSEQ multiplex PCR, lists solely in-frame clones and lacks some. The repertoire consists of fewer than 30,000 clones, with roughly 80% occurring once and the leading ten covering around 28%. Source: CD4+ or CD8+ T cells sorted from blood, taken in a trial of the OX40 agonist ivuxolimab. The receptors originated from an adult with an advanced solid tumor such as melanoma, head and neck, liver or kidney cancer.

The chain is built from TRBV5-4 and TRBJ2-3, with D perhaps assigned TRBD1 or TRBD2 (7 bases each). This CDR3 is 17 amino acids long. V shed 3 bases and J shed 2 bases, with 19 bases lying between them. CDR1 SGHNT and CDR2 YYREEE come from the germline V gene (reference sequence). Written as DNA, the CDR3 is TGTGCCAGCAGCTCTTTAGACAGGGAGGGGCCCACAGATACGCAGTATTTT. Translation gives CASSSLDREGPTDTQYF.

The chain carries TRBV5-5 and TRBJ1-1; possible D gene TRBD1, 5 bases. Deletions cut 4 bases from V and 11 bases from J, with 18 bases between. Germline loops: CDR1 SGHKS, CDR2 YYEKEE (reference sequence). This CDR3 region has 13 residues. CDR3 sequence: CASSPGHDWEAFF. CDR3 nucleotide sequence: TGTGCCAGCAGCCCCGGACACGATTGGGAGGCTTTCTTT. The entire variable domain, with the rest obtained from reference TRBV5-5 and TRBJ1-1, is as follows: DAGVTQSPTHLIKTRGQQVTLRCSPISGHKSVSWYQQVLGQGPQFIFQYYEKEERGRGNFPDRFSARQFPNYSSELNVNALLLGDSALYLCASSPGHDWEAFFGQGTRLTVV.

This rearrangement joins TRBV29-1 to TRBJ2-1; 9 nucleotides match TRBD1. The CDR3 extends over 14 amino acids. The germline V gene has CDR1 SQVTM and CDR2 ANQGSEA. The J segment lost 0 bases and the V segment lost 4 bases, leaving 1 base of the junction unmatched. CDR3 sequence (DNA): TGCAGCGTTGGACAGGGGGTCTCCTACAATGAGCAGTTCTTC. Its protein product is CSVGQGVSYNEQFF.

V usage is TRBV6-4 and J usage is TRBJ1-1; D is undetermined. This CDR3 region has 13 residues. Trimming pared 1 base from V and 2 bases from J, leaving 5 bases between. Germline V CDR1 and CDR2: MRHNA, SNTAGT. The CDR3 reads CASSDFGNTEAFF. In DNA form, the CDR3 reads TGTGCCAGCAGTGACTTTGGAAACACTGAAGCTTTCTTT.

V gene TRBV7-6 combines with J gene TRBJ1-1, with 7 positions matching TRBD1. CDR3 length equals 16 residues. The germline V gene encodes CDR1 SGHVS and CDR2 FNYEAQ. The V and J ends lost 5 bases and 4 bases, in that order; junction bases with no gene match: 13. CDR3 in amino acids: CASSPKTGSRGTEAFF. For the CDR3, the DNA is TGTGCCAGCAGCCCCAAGACAGGGTCGAGGGGCACTGAAGCTTTCTTT. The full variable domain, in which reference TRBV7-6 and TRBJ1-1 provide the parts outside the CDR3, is GAGVSQSPRYKVTKRGQDVALRCDPISGHVSLYWYRQALGQGPEFLTYFNYEAQQDKSGLPNDRFSAERPEGSISTLTIQRTEQRDSAMYRCASSPKTGSRGTEAFFGQGTRLTVV.

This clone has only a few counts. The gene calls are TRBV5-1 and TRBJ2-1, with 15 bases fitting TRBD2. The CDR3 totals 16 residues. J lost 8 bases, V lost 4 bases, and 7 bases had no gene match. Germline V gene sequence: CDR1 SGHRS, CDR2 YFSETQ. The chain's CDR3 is CASSTGLAGGLYEQFF. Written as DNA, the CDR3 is TGCGCCAGCAGCACCGGACTAGCGGGGGGGCTCTATGAGCAGTTCTTC.

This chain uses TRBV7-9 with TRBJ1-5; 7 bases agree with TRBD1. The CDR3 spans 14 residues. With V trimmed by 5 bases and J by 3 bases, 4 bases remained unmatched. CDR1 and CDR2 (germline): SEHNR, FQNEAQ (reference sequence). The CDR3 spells CASSRTGLNQPQHF. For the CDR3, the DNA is TGTGCCAGCAGCCGGACAGGTCTCAATCAGCCCCAGCATTTT. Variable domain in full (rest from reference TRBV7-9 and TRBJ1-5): DTGVSQNPRHKITKRGQNVTFRCDPISEHNRLYWYRQTLGQGPEFLTYFQNEAQLEKSRLLSDRFSAERPKGSFSTLEIQRTEQGDSAMYLCASSRTGLNQPQHFGDGTRLSIL.

The CDR3 DNA sequence: TGTGCCAGCAGCGGGGGGGCAGTAACCTACGAGCAGTACTTC. Its translation: CASSGGAVTYEQYF. The rearrangement uses TRBV14 and TRBJ2-7; D is perhaps TRBD2 (7 bases). Trimming left V 5 bases short and J 2 bases short, with 13 bases between. Per germline, CDR1 SGHDN and CDR2 FVKESK. CDR3 length equals 14 residues.

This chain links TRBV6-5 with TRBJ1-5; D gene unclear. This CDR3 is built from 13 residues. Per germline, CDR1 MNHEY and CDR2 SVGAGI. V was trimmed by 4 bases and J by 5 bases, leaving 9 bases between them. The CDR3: CASSFGLDQPQHF. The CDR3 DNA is TGTGCCAGCAGTTTCGGCCTCGATCAGCCCCAGCATTTT.

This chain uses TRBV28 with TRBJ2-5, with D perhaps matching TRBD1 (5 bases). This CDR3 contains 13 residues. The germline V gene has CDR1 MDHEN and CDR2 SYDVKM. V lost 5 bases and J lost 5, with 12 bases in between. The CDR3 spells CASSPGRWETQYF. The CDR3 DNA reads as TGTGCCAGCAGTCCAGGGCGGTGGGAGACCCAGTACTTC.

The CDR3 loop is CASSVGGSGEYNEQFF. CDR3 bases: TGTGCCAGCAGCGTTGGAGGTAGCGGGGAATACAATGAGCAGTTCTTC. The genes are TRBV9 and TRBJ2-1; the match to TRBD2 covers 8 bases. The V gene's germline CDR1 is SGDLS and CDR2 YYNGEE. Unmatched junction bases numbered 8, after V lost 2 bases and J lost 4 bases. The CDR3 covers 16 residues.

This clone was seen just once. This CDR3 is CATSSDRGLYEQYF. CDR3 nucleotides: TGTGCCACCAGCAGTGACAGGGGATTGTACGAGCAGTACTTC. The genes are TRBV15 and TRBJ2-7, with 8 bases that match TRBD1. With V trimmed by 3 bases and J by 4 bases, 5 bases remained unmatched. This CDR3 spans 14 amino acids. The germline gives CDR1 LNHNV, CDR2 YYDKDF (reference sequence). The variable domain in full, with the rest retrieved from reference TRBV15 and TRBJ2-7, is DAMVIQNPRYQVTQFGKPVTLSCSQTLNHNVMYWYQQKSSQAPKLLFHYYDKDFNNEADTPDNFQSRRPNTSFCFLDIRSPGLGDTAMYLCATSSDRGLYEQYFGPGTRLTVT.

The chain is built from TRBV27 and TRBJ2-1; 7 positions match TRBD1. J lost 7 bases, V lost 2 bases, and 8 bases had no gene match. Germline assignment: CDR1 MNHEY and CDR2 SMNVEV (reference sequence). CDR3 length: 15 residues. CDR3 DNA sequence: TGTGCCAGCAGTTTACGAGACAGGGCAGGAAATGAGCAGTTCTTC. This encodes CASSLRDRAGNEQFF.

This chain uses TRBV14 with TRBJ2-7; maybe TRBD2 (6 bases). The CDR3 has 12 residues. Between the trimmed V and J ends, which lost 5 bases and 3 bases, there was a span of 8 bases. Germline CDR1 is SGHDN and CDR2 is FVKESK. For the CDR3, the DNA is TGTGCCAGCAGCACCGGGGGCTACGAGCAGTACTTC. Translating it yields CASSTGGYEQYF. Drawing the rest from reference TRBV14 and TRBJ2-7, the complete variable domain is EAGVTQFPSHSVIEKGQTVTLRCDPISGHDNLYWYRRVMGKEIKFLLHFVKESKQDESGMPNNRFLAERTGGTYSTLKVQPAELEDSGVYFCASSTGGYEQYFGPGTRLTVT.

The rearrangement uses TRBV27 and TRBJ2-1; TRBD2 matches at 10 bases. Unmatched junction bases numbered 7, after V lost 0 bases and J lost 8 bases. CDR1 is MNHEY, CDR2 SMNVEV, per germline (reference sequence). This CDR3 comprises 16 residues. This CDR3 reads CASSLSPSGRGYEQFF. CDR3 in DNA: TGTGCCAGCAGTTTATCTCCTAGCGGGAGAGGATATGAGCAGTTCTTC.

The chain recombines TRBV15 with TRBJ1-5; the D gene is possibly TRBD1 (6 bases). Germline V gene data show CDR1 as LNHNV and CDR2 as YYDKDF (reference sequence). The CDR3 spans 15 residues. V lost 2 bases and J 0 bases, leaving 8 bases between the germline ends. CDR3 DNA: TGTGCCACCAGCAGAAACAGGGATAGCAATCAGCCCCAGCATTTT. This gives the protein CATSRNRDSNQPQHF. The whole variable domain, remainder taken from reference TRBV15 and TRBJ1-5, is DAMVIQNPRYQVTQFGKPVTLSCSQTLNHNVMYWYQQKSSQAPKLLFHYYDKDFNNEADTPDNFQSRRPNTSFCFLDIRSPGLGDTAMYLCATSRNRDSNQPQHFGDGTRLSIL.

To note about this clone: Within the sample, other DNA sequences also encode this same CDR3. The chain's CDR3 is CASSGTGGWETQYF. The CDR3 bases are TGTGCCAGCAGTGGGACAGGGGGTTGGGAGACCCAGTACTTC. This chain connects TRBV2 to TRBJ2-5; 10 positions match TRBD1. This CDR3 comprises 14 residues. Germline trimming cut 4 bases from V and 5 bases from J; bases unmatched to any gene: 4. Germline V gene data show CDR1 as SNHLY and CDR2 as FYNNEI.

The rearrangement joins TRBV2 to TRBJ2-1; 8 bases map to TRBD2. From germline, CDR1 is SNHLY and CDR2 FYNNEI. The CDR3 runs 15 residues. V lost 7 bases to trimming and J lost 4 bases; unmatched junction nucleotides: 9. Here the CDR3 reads CASIGRGEVYNEQFF. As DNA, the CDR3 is TGTGCCAGCATAGGGCGGGGGGAAGTGTACAATGAGCAGTTCTTC.

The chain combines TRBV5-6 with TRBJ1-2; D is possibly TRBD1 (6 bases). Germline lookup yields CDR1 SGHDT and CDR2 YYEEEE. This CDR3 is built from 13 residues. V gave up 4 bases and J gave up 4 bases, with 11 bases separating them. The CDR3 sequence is CASSPGTTYGYTF. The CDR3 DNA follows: TGTGCCAGCAGCCCCGGGACAACCTATGGCTACACCTTC.

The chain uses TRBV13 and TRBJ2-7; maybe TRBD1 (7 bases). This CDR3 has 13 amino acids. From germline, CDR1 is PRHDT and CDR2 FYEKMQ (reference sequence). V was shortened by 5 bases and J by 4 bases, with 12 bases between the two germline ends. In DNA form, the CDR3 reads TGTGCCAGCAGCGACAGGGAGGAGTACGAGCAGTACTTC. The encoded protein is CASSDREEYEQYF.

CDR3 residues: CASSQEWAAEAFF. CDR3 nucleotides: TGCGCCAGCAGCCAAGAATGGGCGGCTGAAGCTTTCTTT. The gene calls are TRBV4-1 and TRBJ1-1; D gene unclear. Germline values: CDR1 MGHRA, CDR2 YSYEKL. The length of the CDR3 is 13 residues. V was shortened by 0 bases and J by 6 bases, with 8 bases between the two germline ends.

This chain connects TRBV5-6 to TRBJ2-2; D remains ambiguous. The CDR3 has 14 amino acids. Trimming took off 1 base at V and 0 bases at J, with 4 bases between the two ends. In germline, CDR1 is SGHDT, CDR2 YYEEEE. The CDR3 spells CASSLLANTGELFF. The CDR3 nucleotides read TGTGCCAGCAGCTTGTTGGCGAACACCGGGGAGCTGTTTTTT.

In DNA, the CDR3 is TGTGCCAGTACCCAATGGCGAGGGGCCAACGTCCTGACTTTC. Translating gives CASTQWRGANVLTF. This sequence joins TRBV19 and TRBJ2-6; D remains ambiguous. The germline V and J ends were trimmed by 7 bases and 4 bases, with 11 bases remaining between them. CDR3 length: 14 amino acids. CDR1 LNHDA and CDR2 SQIVND come from the germline V gene (reference sequence). The entire variable domain, with the rest obtained from reference TRBV19 and TRBJ2-6, is as follows: DGGITQSPKYLFRKEGQNVTLSCEQNLNHDAMYWYRQDPGQGLRLIYYSQIVNDFQKGDIAEGYSVSREKKESFPLTVTSAQKNPTAFYLCASTQWRGANVLTFGAGSRLTVL.

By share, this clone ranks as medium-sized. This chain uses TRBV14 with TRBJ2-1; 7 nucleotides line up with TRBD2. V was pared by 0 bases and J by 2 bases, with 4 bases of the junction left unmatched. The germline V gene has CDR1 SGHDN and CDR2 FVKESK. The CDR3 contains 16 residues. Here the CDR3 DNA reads TGTGCCAGCAGCCAAGAGCTAGCGGTAGCCTACAATGAGCAGTTCTTC. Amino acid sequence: CASSQELAVAYNEQFF.

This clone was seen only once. The CDR3 here is CASSRRGLAGESEQYF. CDR3 DNA: TGTGCCAGCAGTAGAAGGGGGCTAGCGGGAGAAAGCGAGCAGTACTTC. The chain joins TRBV2 to TRBJ2-7; 10 bases line up with TRBD2. Germline values: CDR1 SNHLY, CDR2 FYNNEI. The junction had 13 bases not matched to a gene; V was cut back by 5 bases and J by 6 bases. The CDR3 spans 16 residues. The full variable domain, completed using reference TRBV2 and TRBJ2-7, is EPEVTQTPSHQVTQMGQEVILRCVPISNHLYFYWYRQILGQKVEFLVSFYNNEISEKSEIFDDQFSVERPDGSNFTLKIRSTKLEDSAMYFCASSRRGLAGESEQYFGPGTRLTVT.

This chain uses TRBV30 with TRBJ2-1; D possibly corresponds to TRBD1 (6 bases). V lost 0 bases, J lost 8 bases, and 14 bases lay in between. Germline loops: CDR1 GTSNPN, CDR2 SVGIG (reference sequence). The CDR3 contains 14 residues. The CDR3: CAWSVQGELDEQFF. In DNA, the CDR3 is TGTGCCTGGAGTGTACAGGGAGAACTGGATGAGCAGTTCTTC.